This is a list of T cell receptor beta chains from one sample in a study of T-cell memory formation after mild COVID-19. TCRdb re-called the 5' RACE reads through MiXCR, storing one row per CDR3 protein. The sample lists 300,000 to 400,000 distinct CDR3 sequences, around 28% occurring once. Sequencing input: PBMCs or a T cell subset sorted from them (not recorded which). These receptors all come from an adult woman who had mild COVID-19 (a few samples of this study predate the infection). Cell type and time point are not known. CDR3s include the opening cysteine and the closing phenylalanine or tryptophan. D genes are given only for firm matches. Rows give clone size only sometimes, using once, few, many, or a class for an expanded clone.

V	J	D	size	DNA	CDR3
TRBV7-9	TRBJ1-6	TRBD1	NA	TGTGCCAGCAGCTTACAGGGGGCTGGTAATTCACCCCTCCACTTT	CASSLQGAGNSPLHF
TRBV19	TRBJ2-1	NA	NA	TGTGCCAGTAGTATCCTAGTCGGCTCCTACAATGAGCAGTTCTTC	CASSILVGSYNEQFF
TRBV11-3	TRBJ2-3	NA	NA	TGTGCCAGCAGCTTCTCGGGAGTGAGCACAGATACGCAGTATTTT	CASSFSGVSTDTQYF
TRBV5-8	TRBJ1-3	TRBD1	many	TGTGCCAGCAGCTTTGGGACAGGAGGAAACACCATATATTTT	CASSFGTGGNTIYF
TRBV7-2	TRBJ1-1	NA	NA	TGTGCCAGCAGCCCCACCTACATTGACACTGAAGCTTTCTTT	CASSPTYIDTEAFF
TRBV3-1	TRBJ2-3	TRBD1	once	TGTGCCAGCAGCCGAGGCGTTCTTGCAGGGGGTGATACAGATACGCAGTATTTT	CASSRGVLAGGDTDTQYF
TRBV5-1	TRBJ1-1	TRBD1	NA	TGCGCCAGCAGCTGGGGACAGGGGAAGAACACTGAAGCTTTCTTT	CASSWGQGKNTEAFF
TRBV9	TRBJ2-2	NA	few	TGTGCCAGCAGCGTAGCTTTCGGACCAACCGGGGAGCTGTTTTTT	CASSVAFGPTGELFF
TRBV7-2	TRBJ1-2	NA	NA	TGTGCCAGCAGCCAATGGGGGCAGGCCAACTATGGCTACACCTTC	CASSQWGQANYGYTF
TRBV24-1	TRBJ2-5	NA	NA	TGTGCCACCAGTGATTTAACAGAGACCCAGTACTTC	CATSDLTETQYF
TRBV7-2	TRBJ2-1	TRBD2	NA	TGTGCCAGCAATCGGGGGGATACGTACAATGAGCAGTTCTTC	CASNRGDTYNEQFF
TRBV7-9	TRBJ2-7	TRBD1	NA	TGTGCCAGCAGTACCAGCCCGGGACAGGGACGTTACGAGCAGTACTTC	CASSTSPGQGRYEQYF
TRBV4-2	TRBJ2-5	TRBD2	NA	TGTGCCAGCAGCCAAGGGGGCCGGGAGGGCCAGGAGACCCAGTACTTC	CASSQGGREGQETQYF
TRBV7-2	TRBJ2-1	TRBD2	few	TGTGCCAGCAGCTTCATTAGCGGGGGCAGCCCCAATGAGCAGTTCTTC	CASSFISGGSPNEQFF
TRBV7-9	TRBJ1-3	TRBD1	NA	TGTGCCAGCGGACCCCGGGACAGGGTTCCTGGAAACACCATATATTTT	CASGPRDRVPGNTIYF
TRBV20-1	TRBJ2-3	TRBD2	NA	TGCAGTGCTAGCTACGGGACTAGCGGTAGCACAGATACGCAGTATTTT	CSASYGTSGSTDTQYF
TRBV29-1	TRBJ1-2	NA	few	TGCAGCGTTGAACGATACTATGGCTACACCTTC	CSVERYYGYTF
TRBV12-3/TRBV12-4	TRBJ1-2	NA	NA	TGTGCCAGCAGCCCCCTATCAGTAGGCTACACCTTC	CASSPLSVGYTF
TRBV6-1	TRBJ1-5	NA	NA	TGTGCCAGCAGTGAATTATTGAATCAGCCCCAGCATTTT	CASSELLNQPQHF
TRBV29-1	TRBJ1-2	NA	NA	TGCAGCGTTGAAGGGGAATTGTGGCCGGGCTATGGCTACACCTTC	CSVEGELWPGYGYTF
TRBV6-5	TRBJ2-1	TRBD1	NA	TGTGCCAGCAGATTGGGGACAGGGTCAGACAATGAGCAGTTCTTC	CASRLGTGSDNEQFF
TRBV11-2	TRBJ2-3	NA	few	TGTGCCAGCAGCTCTATCCGGAGGGGCAGGAGACACACAGATACGCAGTATTTT	CASSSIRRGRRHTDTQYF
TRBV12-3/TRBV12-4	TRBJ2-7	NA	few	TGTGCCAGCAGTTTGTGGGGGAGTCAAGGGGACGAGCAGTACTTC	CASSLWGSQGDEQYF
TRBV2	TRBJ1-5	NA	NA	TGTGCCAGCAGCCCCGGGACGGAGTATAGCAATCAGCCCCAGCATTTT	CASSPGTEYSNQPQHF
TRBV9	TRBJ2-7	NA	few	TGTGCCAGCAGCGTAGACAGCGGTCGGTCCTACGAGCAGTACTTC	CASSVDSGRSYEQYF
TRBV6-5	TRBJ2-6	NA	NA	TGTGCCAGCAGTTACGAGTCTGGGGCCAACGTCCTGACTTTC	CASSYESGANVLTF
TRBV3-1	TRBJ1-1	NA	few	TGTGCCAGCAGCCAAGACGGATACACTGAAGCTTTCTTT	CASSQDGYTEAFF
TRBV25-1	TRBJ2-7	TRBD1	few	TGTGCCAGCACTAAGACAGGGTACGAGCAGTACTTC	CASTKTGYEQYF
TRBV11-2	TRBJ2-1	NA	NA	TGTGCCAGCAGCTTCTCTAGGGGTGAGCAGTTCTTC	CASSFSRGEQFF
TRBV12-3/TRBV12-4	TRBJ1-5	TRBD1	NA	TGTGCCACCCGGGGCGGGAAGGGGGCTCAGCCCCAGCATTTT	CATRGGKGAQPQHF
TRBV4-2	TRBJ1-2	NA	NA	TGTGCCAGCAGCCAAGATCGGGGGCGGGATGGCTACACCTTC	CASSQDRGRDGYTF
TRBV9	TRBJ1-2	NA	NA	TGTGCCAGCAGCGTGGGGACGGGCTATGTGGACACCTTC	CASSVGTGYVDTF
TRBV9	TRBJ2-1	TRBD2	few	TGTGCCAGCAGCGTAGCTCGGGGGGACGACAATGAGCAGTTCTTC	CASSVARGDDNEQFF
TRBV13	TRBJ2-1	NA	NA	TGTGCCAGCACCACCGTCGCCTCCTACAATGAGCAGTTCTTC	CASTTVASYNEQFF
TRBV7-9	TRBJ2-5	NA	few	TGTGCCAGCAGCCATTCAATTATACGGGCCCCCCGGGAGACCCAGTACTTC	CASSHSIIRAPRETQYF
TRBV7-2	TRBJ2-5	NA	NA	TGTGCCAGCAGCTTATTCTCTAGCCAAGAGACCCAGTACTTC	CASSLFSSQETQYF
TRBV5-1	TRBJ2-1	TRBD2	few	TGCGCCAGCAGCTTGACTAGCGGGAGGGCCTTGCAGTTCTTC	CASSLTSGRALQFF
TRBV29-1	TRBJ2-1	TRBD2	NA	TGCAGCGTTAGGGCGGGGGGGCTCTACAATGAGCAGTTCTTC	CSVRAGGLYNEQFF
TRBV3-1	TRBJ1-2	NA	NA	TGTGCCAGCAGCCAAGATCGGACCGGTGGCTACACCTTC	CASSQDRTGGYTF
TRBV6-1	TRBJ2-1	NA	NA	TGTGCCAGCAGTAATTACCGGGACACCCTATGGGAGCAGTTCTTC	CASSNYRDTLWEQFF
TRBV5-1	TRBJ2-3	TRBD2	NA	TGCGCCAGCAGCTTGGAACTAGCGGGGGGAGTCCGCACAGATACGCAGTATTTT	CASSLELAGGVRTDTQYF
TRBV4-2	TRBJ2-1	NA	NA	TGTGCCAGCAGCCAAGACTCGGGAATTAAGACCAATGAGCAGTTCTTC	CASSQDSGIKTNEQFF
TRBV6-5	TRBJ2-7	TRBD1	few	TGTGCCAGCAGCCCAAATATGGGACAGGGCACCTACGAGCAGTACTTC	CASSPNMGQGTYEQYF
TRBV7-9	TRBJ2-5	TRBD2	NA	TGTGCCAGCAGCGTGGGGGGGCTAGCGGGAACTCAAGAGACCCAGTACTTC	CASSVGGLAGTQETQYF
TRBV20-1	TRBJ2-1	TRBD2	few	TGCAGTGCCAGGGGATTGACTAGCGGGGGGCCTATAGCTCGAGGTTCCTACAATGAGCAGTTCTTC	CSARGLTSGGPIARGSYNEQFF
TRBV25-1	TRBJ2-2	NA	few	TGTGCCAGCAGTGAATGGGGCAGGGCAAGGGGAACCGGGGAGCTGTTTTTT	CASSEWGRARGTGELFF
TRBV4-1	TRBJ1-4	TRBD1	few	TGCGCCAGCAGCCGAGATTCTGACAGGGAATTCGGAAAACTGTTTTTT	CASSRDSDREFGKLFF
TRBV9	TRBJ2-3	NA	NA	TGTGCCAGCAGCGCCGACAACCACTACACAGATACGCAGTATTTT	CASSADNHYTDTQYF
TRBV20-1	TRBJ2-1	NA	once	TGCAGTGCTAGAGGACCGGCTTACAATGAGCAGTTCTTC	CSARGPAYNEQFF
TRBV15	TRBJ2-2	NA	few	TGTGCCACCAGCAGAGGGCCAGAACCGAACACCGGGGAGCTGTTTTTT	CATSRGPEPNTGELFF
TRBV10-3	TRBJ2-4	NA	NA	TGTGCCATCAGCAAGCCAGGGAGGAACATTCAGTACTTC	CAISKPGRNIQYF
TRBV24-1	TRBJ2-3	TRBD1	NA	TGTGCCACCGGGACAGGTGGTACGCAGTATTTT	CATGTGGTQYF